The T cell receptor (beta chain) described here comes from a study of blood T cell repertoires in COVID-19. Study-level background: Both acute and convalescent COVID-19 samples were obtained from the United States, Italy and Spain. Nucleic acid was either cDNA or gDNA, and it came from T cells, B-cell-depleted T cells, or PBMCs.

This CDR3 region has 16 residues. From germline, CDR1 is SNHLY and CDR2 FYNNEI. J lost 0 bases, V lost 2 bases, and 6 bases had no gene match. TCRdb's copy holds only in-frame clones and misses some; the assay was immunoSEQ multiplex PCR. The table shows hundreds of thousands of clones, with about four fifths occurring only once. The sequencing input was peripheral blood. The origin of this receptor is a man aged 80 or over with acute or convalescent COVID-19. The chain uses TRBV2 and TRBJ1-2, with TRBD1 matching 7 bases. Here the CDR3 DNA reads TGTGCCAGCAGTGAAACCCGGGACAGAGCTAACTATGGCTACACCTTC. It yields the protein CASSETRDRANYGYTF.